This TCR beta chain was observed in a study of regulatory dendritic cells for organ transplantation. Clones were sequenced by immunoSEQ multiplex PCR, and TCRdb holds only the in-frame ones, with some missing. The sample comprises about 29,000 clones, roughly 85% of which are singletons, and around 0.093% rests with the top ten. Regarding the study as a whole: Memory T cells were less diverse than naive, with memory CD8+ most oligoclonal.

Details on this clone: Its antigen is still unknown.

CDR3 length: 15 amino acids. Germline CDR1 is SGHNT and CDR2 is YENEEA. Deletions cut 1 base from V and 0 bases from J, with 9 bases between. The sequence derives from a human donor in good health. V and J are TRBV11-3 and TRBJ1-1; TRBD1 might be the D (5 bases). Sequencing was carried out using naive CD4+ T cells from blood. Subset meaning: CD45RA+ naive T cells. CDR3 DNA: TGTGCCAGCAGCTTAGTAGCAGGGATGAACACTGAAGCTTTCTTT. This gives the protein CASSLVAGMNTEAFF.